The present TCR beta chain was sequenced within a study of cytomegalovirus exposure and HLA in healthy donors. The V end lost 4 bases, the J end lost 4 bases, and 20 bases lay between the germline ends. Per the germline V gene, CDR1 is SGHDT and CDR2 is YYEEEE. The CDR3 consists of 16 residues. The study ran its PCR with 60 Vbeta and 13 Jbeta primers. Libraries were prepared by immunoSEQ multiplex PCR; TCRdb keeps only in-frame clonotypes and omits some of them. This table holds about 150,000 clones, approximately 86% found once. The sample holds a few counts of this clone. The clonotype was recovered from a woman aged 50 to 60 in good health and CMV-seropositive. The sequenced material came from PBMCs. The V gene is TRBV5-6, the J gene TRBJ1-2; D perhaps matches TRBD1 (6 bases). The DNA for the CDR3 is TGTGCCAGCAGCCCCGGCCTGCCAGGGGCCACCTATGGCTACACCTTC. Its protein product is CASSPGLPGATYGYTF.